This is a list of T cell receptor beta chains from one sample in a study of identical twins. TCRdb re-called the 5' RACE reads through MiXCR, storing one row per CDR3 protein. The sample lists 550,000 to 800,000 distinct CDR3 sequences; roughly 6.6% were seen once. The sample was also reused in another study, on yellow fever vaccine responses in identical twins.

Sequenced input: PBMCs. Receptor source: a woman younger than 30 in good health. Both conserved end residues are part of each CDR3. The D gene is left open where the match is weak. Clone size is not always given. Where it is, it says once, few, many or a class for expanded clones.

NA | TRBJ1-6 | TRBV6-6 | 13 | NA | CASSYESLSPLHF | TGTGCCAGCAGTTACGAGAGTCTCTCACCCCTCCACTTT
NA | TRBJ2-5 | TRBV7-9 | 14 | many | CASSLASIQETQYF | TGTGCCAGCAGCTTAGCGTCCATTCAAGAGACCCAGTACTTC
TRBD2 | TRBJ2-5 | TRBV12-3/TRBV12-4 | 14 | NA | CASSPGGSGGTQYF | TGTGCCAGCAGTCCCGGGGGTAGCGGGGGGACCCAGTACTTC
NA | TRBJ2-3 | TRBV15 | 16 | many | CATSIAGPASRDTQYF | TGTGCCACCAGCATAGCCGGACCAGCATCTAGAGATACGCAGTATTTT
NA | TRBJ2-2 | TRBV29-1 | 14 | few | CSVRVGQNTGELFF | TGCAGCGTTCGTGTGGGACAGAACACCGGGGAGCTGTTTTTT
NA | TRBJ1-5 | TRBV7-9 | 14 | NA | CASSGPGGNQPQHF | TGTGCCAGCAGCGGCCCAGGGGGCAATCAGCCCCAGCATTTT
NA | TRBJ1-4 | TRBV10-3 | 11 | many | CAISEGEKLFF | TGTGCCATCAGTGAGGGTGAAAAACTGTTTTTT
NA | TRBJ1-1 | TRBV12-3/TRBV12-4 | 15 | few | CASSVRVYMNTEAFF | TGTGCCAGCAGTGTCCGGGTCTATATGAACACTGAAGCTTTCTTT
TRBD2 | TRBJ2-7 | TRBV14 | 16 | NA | CASSQGTSGSTYEQYF | TGTGCCAGCAGCCAAGGGACCAGCGGGAGTACTTACGAGCAGTACTTC
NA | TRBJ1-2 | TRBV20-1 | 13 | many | CSAGETSPPCYTF | TGCAGTGCCGGAGAGACCTCCCCCCCATGCTACACCTTC
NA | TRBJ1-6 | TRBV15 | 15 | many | CATSSRTQGSSPLHF | TGTGCCACCAGCAGCCGGACCCAAGGGAGTTCACCCCTCCACTTT
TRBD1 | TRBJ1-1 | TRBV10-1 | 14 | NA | CASSRGPGVAEAFF | TGCGCCAGCAGCAGGGGGCCGGGAGTGGCTGAAGCTTTCTTT
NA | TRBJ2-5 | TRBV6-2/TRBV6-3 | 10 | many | CASKRETQYF | TGTGCCAGCAAGAGGGAGACCCAGTACTTC
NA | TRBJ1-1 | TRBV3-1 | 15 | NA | CACSRLGAVGTEAFF | TGTGCCTGCAGCCGCCTCGGGGCCGTGGGCACTGAAGCTTTCTTT
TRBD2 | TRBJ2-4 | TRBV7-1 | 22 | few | CASSSFYLVGLAGDLAKNIQYF | TGTGCCAGCAGCTCATTTTATCTGGTGGGACTAGCGGGAGATTTAGCCAAAAACATTCAGTACTTC
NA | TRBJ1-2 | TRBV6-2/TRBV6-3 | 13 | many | CASSNGGVNGYTF | TGTGCCAGCAGTAACGGAGGGGTCAATGGCTACACCTTC
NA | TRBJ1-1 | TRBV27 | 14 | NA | CASSYREGHTEAFF | TGTGCCAGCAGCTATAGGGAGGGGCACACTGAAGCTTTCTTT
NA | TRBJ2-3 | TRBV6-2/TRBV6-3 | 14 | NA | CASSYVGSTDTQYF | TGTGCCAGCAGTTACGTCGGGAGCACAGATACGCAGTATTTT
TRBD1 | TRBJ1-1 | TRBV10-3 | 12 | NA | CAISESTGWAFF | TGTGCCATCAGTGAGTCGACAGGGTGGGCTTTCTTT
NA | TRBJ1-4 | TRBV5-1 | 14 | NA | CASSPLGANEKLFF | TGCGCCAGCAGCCCCCTGGGAGCTAATGAAAAACTGTTTTTT
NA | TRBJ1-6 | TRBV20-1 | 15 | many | CSAREVGVPISPLHF | TGCAGTGCTAGAGAGGTGGGGGTCCCGATTTCACCCCTCCACTTT
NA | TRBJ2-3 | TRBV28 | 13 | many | CASSFETPRTQYF | TGTGCCAGCAGTTTCGAAACGCCACGTACGCAGTATTTT
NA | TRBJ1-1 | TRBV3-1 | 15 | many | CASSLKKTANTEAFF | TGTGCCAGCAGCCTCAAAAAAACTGCGAACACTGAAGCTTTCTTT
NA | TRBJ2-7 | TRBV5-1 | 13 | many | CASSGEGGAEQYF | TGCGCCAGCAGCGGAGAAGGGGGAGCTGAGCAGTACTTC
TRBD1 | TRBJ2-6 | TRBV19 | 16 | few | CASKKGAISGANVLTF | TGTGCCAGTAAAAAGGGGGCCATCTCTGGGGCCAACGTCCTGACTTTC
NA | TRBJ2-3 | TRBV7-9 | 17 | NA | CASSQPDRTPGTDTQYF | TGTGCCAGCAGCCAACCTGACAGAACCCCTGGCACAGATACGCAGTATTTT
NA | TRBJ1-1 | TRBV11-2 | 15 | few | CASSGGGRSGKEAFF | TGTGCCAGCAGCGGAGGAGGGAGGAGCGGGAAAGAAGCTTTCTTT
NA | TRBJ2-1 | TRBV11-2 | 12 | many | CASSLSSDEQFF | TGTGCCAGCAGCTTAAGCAGCGATGAGCAGTTCTTC
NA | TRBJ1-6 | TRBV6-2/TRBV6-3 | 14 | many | CASSPAGQNGALHF | TGTGCCAGCAGTCCCGCAGGGCAAAACGGGGCCCTCCACTTT
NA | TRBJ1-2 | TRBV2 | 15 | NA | CASTPGPATVYGYTF | TGTGCCAGCACTCCAGGGCCCGCGACCGTCTATGGCTACACCTTC
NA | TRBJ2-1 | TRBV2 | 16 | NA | CASSNEAGWNYNEQFF | TGTGCCAGCAGTAACGAGGCGGGATGGAACTACAATGAGCAGTTCTTC
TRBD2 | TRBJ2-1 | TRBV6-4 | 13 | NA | CASSGTSNNEQFF | TGTGCCAGCAGTGGGACTAGCAATAATGAGCAGTTCTTC
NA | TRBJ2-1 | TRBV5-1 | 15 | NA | CASGGSGGSYNEQFF | TGCGCCAGCGGGGGTTCTGGGGGGTCCTACAATGAGCAGTTCTTC
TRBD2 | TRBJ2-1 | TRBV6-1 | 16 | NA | CASGASGFYSYNEQFF | TGTGCCAGTGGAGCTAGCGGGTTCTACTCCTACAATGAGCAGTTCTTC
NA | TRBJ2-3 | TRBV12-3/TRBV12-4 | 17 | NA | CASSFRTRLIGTDTQYF | TGTGCCAGCAGTTTTAGGACTCGGTTGATCGGCACAGATACGCAGTATTTT
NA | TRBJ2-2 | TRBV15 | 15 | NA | CATSTLKGNTGELFF | TGTGCCACCAGCACACTCAAGGGGAACACCGGGGAGCTGTTTTTT
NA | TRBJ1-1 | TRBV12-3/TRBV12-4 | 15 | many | CASSPLWGLNTEAFF | TGTGCCAGCAGCCCTCTGTGGGGACTGAACACTGAAGCTTTCTTT
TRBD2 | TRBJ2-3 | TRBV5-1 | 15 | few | CASTPTSGVGDTQYF | TGCGCCAGCACCCCGACTAGCGGGGTTGGAGATACGCAGTATTTT
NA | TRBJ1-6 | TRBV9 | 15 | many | CASSSRTVPNSPLHF | TGTGCCAGCAGCAGCCGGACAGTGCCAAATTCACCCCTCCACTTT
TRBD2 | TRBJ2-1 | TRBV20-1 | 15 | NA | CSASHGGGGGNEQFF | TGCAGTGCTAGTCATGGCGGGGGGGGTGGCAATGAGCAGTTCTTC
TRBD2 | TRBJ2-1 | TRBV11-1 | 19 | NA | CASSFYSSGRPSSYNEQFF | TGTGCCAGCAGCTTTTATTCTAGCGGGAGACCCAGCTCCTACAATGAGCAGTTCTTC